One and the same sample provided the 17 T cell receptor beta chains below, sequenced in a study of OX40 agonist ivuxolimab in advanced cancers. The table came from immunoSEQ multiplex PCR; TCRdb's copy has only in-frame clones and leaves some out. Counted here are tens of thousands of clones, about 93% occurring once; the ten biggest clones make up around 16%. Specimen: CD4+ or CD8+ T cells sorted from blood, collected in a trial of the OX40 agonist ivuxolimab. The receptors were sampled from an adult with an advanced solid tumor such as melanoma, head and neck, liver or kidney cancer.

This clone was recorded once. The CDR3 is CASPWTSEETQYF. The CDR3 nucleotides are TGTGCCAGCCCCTGGACTAGCGAAGAGACCCAGTACTTC. This sequence joins TRBV2 and TRBJ2-5; 9 bases are a match to TRBD2. The V and J ends lost 8 bases and 3 bases, in that order; junction bases with no gene match: 4. The CDR3 is 13 amino acids. In germline, CDR1 is SNHLY, CDR2 FYNNEI.

V and J are TRBV27 and TRBJ1-2; D possibly corresponds to TRBD1 (6 bases). Germline V gene lookup returns CDR1 MNHEY and CDR2 SMNVEV (reference sequence). The CDR3 is 16 residues long. Trimming removed 6 bases at V and 4 bases at J, with 21 bases between. CDR3 residues: CASSTLDGGAVYGYTF. Written as DNA, the CDR3 is TGTGCCAGCAGCACCCTGGACGGGGGCGCCGTCTATGGCTACACCTTC.

This sequence joins TRBV4-3 and TRBJ2-7; no definite D call. Trimming stripped 1 base from V and 0 bases from J, with 16 bases between. The CDR3 is 17 residues long. The germline CDR1 and CDR2 sequences are LGHNA and YSLEER. The CDR3: CASSQAFKWQASYEQYF. DNA for the CDR3: TGCGCCAGCAGCCAAGCATTTAAGTGGCAGGCCTCCTACGAGCAGTACTTC.

V gene TRBV6-5 combines with J gene TRBJ2-7; D not resolved. Germline CDR1 reads MNHEY; CDR2 reads SVGAGI. CDR3 length equals 13 residues. The ends were cut back, 2 bases at V and 7 bases at J, with 12 bases in the middle. CDR3 residues: CASSYRSFREQYF. The CDR3 DNA reads TGTGCCAGCAGTTACAGATCTTTTAGAGAGCAGTACTTC.

This rearrangement joins TRBV19 to TRBJ2-7; 9 bases are a match to TRBD2. CDR1 and CDR2 (germline): LNHDA, SQIVND (reference sequence). CDR3 length: 15 residues. V gave up 3 bases and J gave up 5 bases; unmatched junction bases: 8. Here the CDR3 reads CASSIQAGGPNEQYF. The DNA for the CDR3 is TGTGCCAGTAGTATCCAGGCGGGAGGGCCTAACGAGCAGTACTTC.

This chain joins TRBV4-3 and TRBJ2-3; possibly TRBD2 for D (5 bases). This CDR3 comprises 16 residues. Trimming stripped 0 bases from V and 0 bases from J, with 10 bases between. Germline assignment: CDR1 LGHNA and CDR2 YSLEER. CDR3 residues: CASSQDPAASTDTQYF. The DNA of the CDR3 is TGCGCCAGCAGCCAAGATCCAGCGGCCAGCACAGATACGCAGTATTTT.

The V and J genes are TRBV9 and TRBJ2-3; D gene uncertain. Germline CDR1 SGDLS, CDR2 YYNGEE. CDR3 length equals 14 residues. Trimming cost V 0 bases and J 6 bases, with 11 bases left between them. Here the CDR3 reads CASSVEGLGDTQYF. The CDR3 DNA follows: TGTGCCAGCAGCGTAGAAGGTTTAGGGGATACGCAGTATTTT.

This chain joins TRBV6-4 and TRBJ1-2; 7 bases match TRBD1. V was clipped by 6 bases and J by 6 bases; unmatched bases: 10. Germline V CDR1 and CDR2: MRHNA, SNTAGT. The CDR3 loop spans 14 amino acids. As DNA, the CDR3 is TGTGCCAGCAGGCCCCATGAGGGGGCCAATGGCTACACCTTC. Protein sequence: CASRPHEGANGYTF.

V gene TRBV19 combines with J gene TRBJ2-1; possibly TRBD1 or TRBD2 for D (5 bases each). Trimming shortened V by 3 bases and J by 6 bases, and 15 bases separated the two germline ends. There are 15 residues in the CDR3. Germline V gene lookup returns CDR1 LNHDA and CDR2 SQIVND (reference sequence). The DNA for the CDR3 is TGTGCCAGTAGTATCCGGGACGGGATAACCAATGAGCAGTTCTTC. Its protein product is CASSIRDGITNEQFF.

This chain links TRBV28 with TRBJ2-7; perhaps TRBD2 as D (6 bases). Trimming cost V 7 bases and J 5 bases, with 15 bases left between them. The CDR3 extends over 13 amino acids. Germline CDR1 reads MDHEN; CDR2 reads SYDVKM. The chain's CDR3 is CASTYLGGDEQYF. CDR3 nucleotide sequence: TGTGCCAGCACCTACCTTGGCGGGGACGAGCAGTACTTC.

The gene calls are TRBV13 and TRBJ2-7; no definite D call. V was trimmed by 0 bases and J by 3 bases, leaving 6 bases between them. There are 13 residues in the CDR3. Germline-derived CDR1 and CDR2 are PRHDT and FYEKMQ (reference sequence). CDR3 nucleotides: TGTGCCAGCAGCTTAGGGGTAAGCTACGAGCAGTACTTC. The encoded protein is CASSLGVSYEQYF.

The rearrangement uses TRBV7-2 and TRBJ2-7; tentatively, D is TRBD2 (5 bases). This CDR3 region has 14 residues. The V gene lost 3 bases and the J gene lost 1 base, with 10 bases spanning the gap. Germline assignment: CDR1 SGHTA and CDR2 FQGNSA. CDR3 residues: CASSLARGSYEQYF. For the CDR3, the DNA is TGTGCCAGCAGCTTGGCCCGCGGGTCCTACGAGCAGTACTTC.

V gene TRBV9 combines with J gene TRBJ2-1; D is perhaps TRBD1 (5 bases). V was shortened by 4 bases and J by 6 bases, with 14 bases between the two germline ends. Germline V lookup: CDR1 SGDLS, CDR2 YYNGEE. The CDR3 is made up of 14 amino acids. CDR3 amino acids: CASSSPIGANEQFF. In DNA, the CDR3 is TGTGCCAGCAGCTCACCGATAGGGGCCAATGAGCAGTTCTTC.

This rearrangement joins TRBV6-5 to TRBJ1-1; no clear D. CDR1 is MNHEY, CDR2 SVGAGI, per germline. V dropped 0 bases and J dropped 1 base, with 12 bases sitting between them. This CDR3 has 16 residues. CDR3 region: CASSYSYEEANTEAFF. As DNA, the CDR3 is TGTGCCAGCAGTTACTCGTACGAGGAGGCGAACACTGAAGCTTTCTTT.

This clone was counted between two and nine times. V usage is TRBV5-1 and J usage is TRBJ2-1, with unresolved D. Trimming removed 5 bases at V and 8 bases at J, with 8 bases between. The CDR3 extends over 11 amino acids. Germline values: CDR1 SGHRS, CDR2 YFSETQ. CDR3 sequence (DNA): TGCGCCAGCAGGGTAAGCGATGAGCAGTTCTTC. Translated, it gives CASRVSDEQFF.

V usage is TRBV4-3 and J usage is TRBJ2-1, with 8 nucleotides matching TRBD2. The CDR3 runs 16 residues. Trimming removed 0 bases from V and 5 bases from J; junction bases left unmatched: 6. From germline, CDR1 is LGHNA and CDR2 YSLEER. In DNA, the CDR3 is TGCGCCAGCAGCCAAGACCGGGTCGGGGGGGACAATGAGCAGTTCTTC. Encoded protein: CASSQDRVGGDNEQFF.

This chain connects TRBV4-3 to TRBJ2-1, with D unclear. The germline V gene has CDR1 LGHNA and CDR2 YSLEER. Trimming shortened V by 2 bases and J by 0 bases, and 11 bases separated the two germline ends. The CDR3 runs 16 residues. The CDR3 sequence is CASSQIGLSSYNEQFF. DNA for the CDR3: TGCGCCAGCAGCCAAATTGGCCTAAGCTCCTACAATGAGCAGTTCTTC.